Listed here are 24 T cell receptor beta chains from one sample, sequenced in a study of blood T cell repertoires in COVID-19. Method: immunoSEQ multiplex PCR; TCRdb's copy keeps in-frame clones and lacks some. The repertoire consists of about 330,000 clones, with 85% to 90% occurring once and the leading ten covering about 10%. Sequencing was done on a sample of PBMCs or T cells enriched from blood (not recorded which). The receptors were gathered from a woman younger than 30 who had recovered from COVID-19.

The rearrangement uses TRBV7-8 and TRBJ1-2, with D perhaps TRBD1 (5 bases). The V gene's germline CDR1 is SGHVS and CDR2 FQNEAQ. The CDR3 consists of 15 residues. V dropped 4 bases and J dropped 6 bases, with 18 bases sitting between them. CDR3 protein: CASSSEDWGRDGYTF. The CDR3 nucleotides are TGTGCCAGCAGCTCGGAAGATTGGGGCCGGGATGGCTACACCTTC. Full variable domain (rest looked up from reference TRBV7-8 and TRBJ1-2): GAGVSQSPRYKVAKRGQDVALRCDPISGHVSLFWYQQALGQGPEFLTYFQNEAQLDKSGLPSDRFFAERPEGSVSTLKIQRTQQEDSAVYLCASSSEDWGRDGYTFGSGTRLTVV.

V is TRBV10-3 and J is TRBJ2-2; no definite D call. Trimming pared 2 bases from V and 6 bases from J, leaving 7 bases between. Germline V lookup: CDR1 ENHRY, CDR2 SYGVKD. The CDR3 loop spans 13 amino acids. CDR3 nucleotide sequence: TGTGCCATCAGTGAGAATGAGGCCGGGGAGCTGTTTTTT. Its translation is CAISENEAGELFF.

The chain recombines TRBV30 with TRBJ2-1, with a possible D match to TRBD2 (6 bases). Per the germline V gene, CDR1 is GTSNPN and CDR2 is SVGIG (reference sequence). The CDR3 length is 15 residues. Trimming shortened V by 2 bases and J by 8 bases, and 19 bases separated the two germline ends. The CDR3 is CAWSRGGVNWYEQFF. Written as DNA, the CDR3 is TGTGCCTGGAGTAGGGGCGGGGTCAATTGGTATGAGCAGTTCTTC.

The V and J genes are TRBV28 and TRBJ1-1; no clear D gene. The CDR3 contains 14 residues. Germline CDR1 MDHEN, CDR2 SYDVKM. V lost 7 bases, J lost 1 base, and 13 bases lay in between. As DNA, the CDR3 is TGTGCCAGCACCCCACTTAAGTCGAACACTGAAGCTTTCTTT. It is translated as CASTPLKSNTEAFF.

As DNA, the CDR3 is TGTGCCAGCAGCTTAGCTCGCGTTAACACCATATATTTT. Residues: CASSLARVNTIYF. J is TRBJ1-3 and V is TRBV7-2, with unresolved D. Deletions cut 0 bases from V and 7 bases from J, with 7 bases between. The CDR3 contains 13 residues. Germline values: CDR1 SGHTA, CDR2 FQGNSA.

The genes are TRBV5-1 and TRBJ2-1; perhaps TRBD2 as D (5 bases). Germline loops: CDR1 SGHRS, CDR2 YFSETQ. The CDR3 totals 17 residues. The V end was cut by 0 bases, the J end by 0 bases, with 13 bases between. CDR3 nucleotides: TGCGCCAGCAGCTTGGGCCGCGGGTCGAGCTCCTACAATGAGCAGTTCTTC. It translates to CASSLGRGSSSYNEQFF.

V usage is TRBV6-5 and J usage is TRBJ1-5, with TRBD1 matching 7 bases. Germline CDR1 and CDR2: MNHEY and SVGAGI. With 6 bases clipped from V and 1 base from J, the junction kept 6 bases outside the gene matches. The length of the CDR3 is 15 residues. This chain's CDR3 is CASRLQGISNQPQHF. The CDR3 coding sequence is TGTGCCAGCAGGTTACAGGGGATAAGCAATCAGCCCCAGCATTTT.

The V call is TRBV13, the J call TRBJ2-5; 9 nucleotides agree with TRBD2. V shed 2 bases and J 2 bases; nucleotides not matched to a gene: 6. Germline V gene lookup returns CDR1 PRHDT and CDR2 FYEKMQ (reference sequence). The CDR3 sequence is 16 residues long. The CDR3 DNA is TGTGCCAGCAGCTTATTGAGTAGCGGGGGTCAAGAGACCCAGTACTTC. This sequence encodes CASSLLSSGGQETQYF.

The chain carries TRBV5-5 and TRBJ1-3; TRBD1 agrees at 11 bases. V shed 4 bases, J shed 4 bases, and the junction held 4 bases outside the gene matches. CDR3 length equals 15 residues. Germline loops: CDR1 SGHKS, CDR2 YYEKEE (reference sequence). The CDR3: CASSVGTGGGNTIYF. The CDR3 nucleotides read TGTGCCAGCAGCGTCGGGACAGGGGGAGGAAACACCATATATTTT. Variable domain in full (rest from reference TRBV5-5 and TRBJ1-3): DAGVTQSPTHLIKTRGQQVTLRCSPISGHKSVSWYQQVLGQGPQFIFQYYEKEERGRGNFPDRFSARQFPNYSSELNVNALLLGDSALYLCASSVGTGGGNTIYFGEGSWLTVV.

The chain recombines TRBV12-2 with TRBJ2-7; the table's D gene call, TRBD1, was not cross checked with the DNA. TRBV12-2 is a pseudogene segment. This CDR3 region has 16 residues. The CDR3 DNA follows: TGTGCAAGTCGTCAAGGTACGTGGGCTGCGATCTACGAGCAGTACTTC. It is translated as CASRQGTWAAIYEQYF.

The chain recombines TRBV6-4 with TRBJ1-1; tentative D call: TRBD1 (5 bases). Trimming shortened V by 3 bases and J by 1 base, and 9 bases separated the two germline ends. Germline V lookup: CDR1 MRHNA, CDR2 SNTAGT. The CDR3 has 14 amino acids. The CDR3 reads CASSETVENTEAFF. DNA for the CDR3: TGTGCCAGCAGTGAGACAGTTGAGAACACTGAAGCTTTCTTT.

The chain couples TRBV9 to TRBJ1-2; TRBD1 is a possible D gene (5 bases). Germline V gives CDR1 SGDLS, CDR2 YYNGEE. Trimming took off 3 bases at V and 4 bases at J, with 16 bases between the two ends. The CDR3 extends over 15 amino acids. In DNA, the CDR3 is TGTGCCAGCAGCGAGGGCCTGGGGGAGGGCTATGGCTACACCTTC. Translated, it gives CASSEGLGEGYGYTF.

The chain combines TRBV7-9 with TRBJ2-2; the D gene is possibly TRBD1 (5 bases). Looked up from germline, CDR1 is SEHNR and CDR2 is FQNEAQ (reference sequence). V was clipped by 4 bases and J by 7 bases, with 10 bases between them. The length of the CDR3 is 13 residues. CDR3 sequence: CASSSAGIGELFF. CDR3 nucleotides: TGTGCCAGCAGCTCCGCAGGGATCGGGGAGCTGTTTTTT.

The rearrangement uses TRBV29-1 and TRBJ2-5; 8 positions match TRBD1. CDR1 and CDR2 (germline): SQVTM, ANQGSEA. The CDR3 is made up of 18 amino acids. With V trimmed by 0 bases and J by 0 bases, 12 bases remained unmatched. Here the CDR3 DNA reads TGCAGCGTTGAAGATTCTTGGGCTACAGGGGGGTACCAAGAGACCCAGTACTTC. Translated: CSVEDSWATGGYQETQYF.

In this sample, this clone turned up a few times. This chain links TRBV4-1 with TRBJ1-1, with TRBD1 matching over 8 bases. CDR1 and CDR2 from the germline V gene are MGHRA and YSYEKL. V lost 4 bases to trimming and J lost 0 bases; unmatched junction nucleotides: 7. The CDR3 sequence is 16 residues long. Here the CDR3 DNA reads TGCGCCAGCAGCCCGGGGACAGGTGTTTTGAACACTGAAGCTTTCTTT. Translation: CASSPGTGVLNTEAFF.

The chain is built from TRBV9 and TRBJ2-1, with D possibly matching TRBD1 (5 bases). The length of the CDR3 is 13 residues. Germline values: CDR1 SGDLS, CDR2 YYNGEE. V was pared by 1 base and J by 8 bases, with 10 bases between. The CDR3 reads CASSVRGRDEQFF. The CDR3 bases are TGTGCCAGCAGCGTAAGGGGCCGTGATGAGCAGTTCTTC.

V gene TRBV7-8 combines with J gene TRBJ1-2; D is perhaps TRBD1 (6 bases). V was cut by 5 bases and J by 8 bases, with 15 bases left in between. This CDR3 contains 13 residues. CDR1 SGHVS and CDR2 FQNEAQ come from the germline V gene. The CDR3 DNA reads TGTGCCAGCAGCCAGAGGACAGCACGGGGCTACACCTTC. It codes for CASSQRTARGYTF.

The rearrangement joins TRBV11-2 to TRBJ1-1, with D perhaps TRBD1 (5 bases). CDR1 and CDR2 (germline): SGHAT, FQNNGV. V was shortened by 5 bases and J by 1 base, with 11 bases between the two germline ends. This CDR3 comprises 14 residues. The DNA of the CDR3 is TGTGCCAGCAGCCCCTACGGGGGGAACACTGAAGCTTTCTTT. Protein product: CASSPYGGNTEAFF.

The chain has TRBV5-4 and TRBJ2-1, with 9 bases aligning to TRBD2. Looked up from germline, CDR1 is SGHNT and CDR2 is YYREEE (reference sequence). V shed 1 base and J 6 bases; nucleotides not matched to a gene: 11. The CDR3 contains 17 residues. The CDR3 sequence is CASSLSSGGRVGNEQFF. Here the CDR3 DNA reads TGTGCCAGCAGCTTGTCGTCTGGCGGGAGGGTCGGCAATGAGCAGTTCTTC.

This clone was observed a single time. CDR3 sequence reads: CASSQDNTGVSYGYTF. Here the CDR3 DNA reads TGTGCCAGCAGCCAAGATAATACTGGAGTTAGTTATGGCTACACCTTC. V gene TRBV4-2 combines with J gene TRBJ1-2; no clear D. The CDR3 sequence is 16 residues long. CDR1 is LGHNA, CDR2 YNFKEQ, per germline. V was shortened by 0 bases and J by 5 bases, with 16 bases between the two germline ends.

This clone occurred once. V usage is TRBV27 and J usage is TRBJ2-2; TRBD2 matches 11 bases. The CDR3 is 16 residues long. In germline, CDR1 is MNHEY, CDR2 SMNVEV (reference sequence). V lost 6 bases, J lost 7 bases, and 10 bases stayed unmatched. The CDR3: CASSYTSGSMIGELFF. CDR3 DNA sequence: TGTGCCAGCAGCTATACTAGCGGGAGTATGATCGGGGAGCTGTTTTTT.

V usage is TRBV6-5 and J usage is TRBJ2-7; TRBD2 agrees at 8 bases. CDR1 is MNHEY, CDR2 SVGAGI, per germline. J lost 0 bases, V lost 5 bases, and 6 bases had no gene match. This CDR3 comprises 15 residues. In DNA form, the CDR3 reads TGTGCCAGCAGTACCAGCGGGGGCTTCTCCTACGAGCAGTACTTC. Translated, it gives CASSTSGGFSYEQYF.

CDR3 loop: CASSPPGGGAEGYTF. The CDR3 nucleotides read TGTGCCAGCAGCCCACCAGGTGGAGGGGCGGAAGGCTACACCTTC. V gene TRBV7-6 combines with J gene TRBJ1-2; D might be TRBD1 (5 bases). The CDR3 consists of 15 residues. Per the germline V gene, CDR1 is SGHVS and CDR2 is FNYEAQ. V was trimmed by 5 bases and J by 8 bases, leaving 21 bases between them.

V usage is TRBV19 and J usage is TRBJ2-3; D is ambiguous. The CDR3 sequence is 14 residues long. CDR1 is LNHDA, CDR2 SQIVND, per germline (reference sequence). Trimming removed 0 bases at V and 4 bases at J, with 8 bases between. This CDR3 reads CASSIDRIADTQYF. The CDR3 nucleotides read TGTGCCAGTAGTATAGATCGAATAGCAGATACGCAGTATTTT. The entire variable domain, with the rest obtained from reference TRBV19 and TRBJ2-3, is as follows: DGGITQSPKYLFRKEGQNVTLSCEQNLNHDAMYWYRQDPGQGLRLIYYSQIVNDFQKGDIAEGYSVSREKKESFPLTVTSAQKNPTAFYLCASSIDRIADTQYFGPGTRLTVL.